Shown below are 24 T cell receptor beta chains from a single sample sequenced in a study of blood T cells in healthy people across ages. Combining a sample-barcoded 5' primer with a J-beta primer mix, a second PCR ran for roughly 7 to 12 cycles. One entry per CDR3 protein results from TCRdb running MiXCR on the 5' RACE reads. The sample consists of about 1.5 million distinct CDR3 sequences, 35% to 45% of them appearing once. Sequences were obtained from blood. The receptors derive from a young woman in good health.

Remarks on this clonotype: One end of the junction fails to match germline, which may point to a read error. The chain is built from TRBV28 and TRBJ1-6; D may be TRBD1 (6 bases). There are 15 residues in the CDR3. From germline, CDR1 is MDHEN and CDR2 SYDVKM. CDR3 region: CASNLIGGRNSPLHF. In nucleotides, the CDR3 is TGTGCCAGCAATTTAATAGGGGGTAGAAATTCACCCCTCCACTTT.

The chain combines TRBV29-1 with TRBJ1-2; 8 bases agree with TRBD1. The germline CDR1 and CDR2 sequences are SQVTM and ANQGSEA. Trimming removed 6 bases from V and 4 bases from J; junction bases left unmatched: 7. The CDR3 sequence is 13 residues long. CDR3 in amino acids: CSVGQGFGYGYTF. The CDR3 DNA sequence: TGCAGCGTCGGACAGGGATTCGGCTATGGCTACACCTTC. Variable domain in full (rest from reference TRBV29-1 and TRBJ1-2): SAVISQKPSRDICQRGTSLTIQCQVDSQVTMMFWYRQQPGQSLTLIATANQGSEATYESGFVIDKFPISRPNLTFSTLTVSNMSPEDSSIYLCSVGQGFGYGYTFGSGTRLTVV.

In this sample, this clonotype turned up many times. This sequence joins TRBV28 and TRBJ1-5; D ambiguous. Per germline, CDR1 MDHEN and CDR2 SYDVKM. The CDR3 totals 12 residues. V lost 4 bases and J lost 7, with 8 bases in between. The CDR3 region is CASSSPGQPQHF. CDR3 coding DNA: TGTGCCAGCAGTTCCCCAGGCCAGCCCCAGCATTTT.

Concerning this clonotype: It is likely a read error, because the conserved phenylalanine at the end of the CDR3 is missing. The chain recombines TRBV15 with TRBJ1-2, with D hard to call. Germline CDR1 LNHNV, CDR2 YYDKDF (reference sequence). The length of the CDR3 is 13 residues. V was cut by 2 bases and J by 2 bases, with 6 bases left in between. CDR3 bases: TGTGCCACCAGCAGAAGTCAGAACTATGGCTACACCTAC. Protein: CATSRSQNYGYTY.

This rearrangement joins TRBV7-2 to TRBJ1-2; D perhaps matches TRBD1 (5 bases). Per the germline V gene, CDR1 is SGHTA and CDR2 is FQGNSA. The CDR3 totals 13 residues. V lost 2 bases and J 6 bases, leaving 10 bases between the germline ends. DNA for the CDR3: TGTGCCAGCAGCTTATCAGGGATGGATGGCTACACCTTC. As protein: CASSLSGMDGYTF.

The gene calls are TRBV11-2 and TRBJ2-2; 11 nucleotides line up with TRBD2. This CDR3 spans 15 amino acids. V lost 4 bases and J lost 7; bases outside the gene matches: 5. CDR1 and CDR2 (germline): SGHAT, FQNNGV. CDR3 DNA: TGTGCCAGCAGCTCGACTAGCGGGGTTTTCGGGGAGCTGTTTTTT. It translates to CASSSTSGVFGELFF.

This clonotype was counted only a few times. V gene TRBV12-3 or TRBV12-4 combines with J gene TRBJ1-4; D may be TRBD1 (5 bases). Trimming shortened V by 3 bases and J by 0 bases, and 11 bases separated the two germline ends. The length of the CDR3 is 16 residues. In DNA form, the CDR3 reads TGTGCCAGCAGTTTGGGGGGAACCTCAACTAATGAAAAACTGTTTTTT. Its protein is CASSLGGTSTNEKLFF.

The chain has TRBV5-5 and TRBJ2-7; 8 bases map to TRBD1. The V gene's germline CDR1 is SGHKS and CDR2 YYEKEE (reference sequence). The CDR3 loop spans 15 amino acids. V was pared by 3 bases and J by 4 bases, with 9 bases of the junction left unmatched. The CDR3 region has the DNA TGTGCCAGCAGCTCTCCGACAGGGGCTAGGTACGAGCAGTACTTC. The encoded protein is CASSSPTGARYEQYF.

The chain uses TRBV27 and TRBJ1-1; a possible D gene is TRBD1 (5 bases). The V gene's germline CDR1 is MNHEY and CDR2 SMNVEV (reference sequence). The CDR3 totals 13 residues. Trimming stripped 10 bases from V and 2 bases from J, with 14 bases between. The CDR3 loop reads CATKWDANTEAFF. For the CDR3, the DNA is TGTGCCACCAAATGGGACGCCAACACTGAAGCTTTCTTT.

The J gene is TRBJ2-7, the V gene TRBV14, with D perhaps matching TRBD1 (6 bases). This CDR3 spans 16 amino acids. V lost 3 bases and J lost 1, with 16 bases in between. The V gene's germline CDR1 is SGHDN and CDR2 FVKESK. The CDR3 reads CASSQGAGAVSYEQYF. The CDR3 DNA reads as TGTGCCAGCAGCCAGGGGGCCGGGGCCGTATCCTACGAGCAGTACTTC.

V gene TRBV7-2 combines with J gene TRBJ1-1; D ambiguous. The germline V gene encodes CDR1 SGHTA and CDR2 FQGNSA. Trimming took 1 base from V and 3 from J, leaving 12 bases between them. The CDR3 covers 15 residues. CDR3 nucleotides: TGTGCCAGCAGCTTAGTTCGCGTCGGAGACACTGAAGCTTTCTTT. Protein sequence: CASSLVRVGDTEAFF. The whole variable domain, remainder taken from reference TRBV7-2 and TRBJ1-1, is GAGVSQSPSNKVTEKGKDVELRCDPISGHTALYWYRQSLGQGLEFLIYFQGNSAPDKSGLPSDRFSAERTGGSVSTLTIQRTQQEDSAVYLCASSLVRVGDTEAFFGQGTRLTVV.

V and J are TRBV20-1 and TRBJ2-3; TRBD2 matches at 7 bases. The CDR3 has 14 amino acids. Germline trimming cut 5 bases from V and 0 bases from J; bases unmatched to any gene: 5. Germline values: CDR1 DFQATT, CDR2 SNEGSKA (reference sequence). The CDR3, as DNA: TGCAGTGCTGTGCTAGCGGCTAGCACAGATACGCAGTATTTT. It yields the protein CSAVLAASTDTQYF.

The chain uses TRBV20-1 and TRBJ2-1; 12 nucleotides agree with TRBD2. From germline, CDR1 is DFQATT and CDR2 SNEGSKA (reference sequence). The junction had 10 bases not matched to a gene; V was cut back by 4 bases and J by 0 bases. This CDR3 region has 18 residues. In DNA, the CDR3 is TGCAGTGCTAACGTACTAGCGGGGGGTCTGAGCTCCTACAATGAGCAGTTCTTC. Amino acid sequence: CSANVLAGGLSSYNEQFF.

The chain employs TRBV28 and TRBJ2-7; 12 nucleotides match TRBD1. The CDR3 is 18 amino acids. Germline V gives CDR1 MDHEN, CDR2 SYDVKM. Losses at the gene ends were 1 base for V and 2 bases for J; bases not matched to a gene: 9. CDR3 in amino acids: CASSLSYIGTGGPYEQYF. In DNA form, the CDR3 reads TGTGCCAGCAGTTTATCTTATATCGGGACAGGGGGCCCCTACGAGCAGTACTTC.

About this clonotype: The junction shows a germline mismatch at one end, possibly a read error. The chain uses TRBV12-3 or TRBV12-4 and TRBJ2-7, with 7 bases fitting TRBD1. This CDR3 comprises 16 residues. The CDR3 nucleotides are TGTGCCAACAGTTTAGTAGGACAGGACGGGTCCTACGAGCAGTACTTC. It yields the protein CANSLVGQDGSYEQYF.

This clonotype was found a few times. The chain couples TRBV20-1 to TRBJ1-2; TRBD1 is a possible D gene (5 bases). V was pared by 4 bases and J by 0 bases, with 12 bases between. The germline V gene encodes CDR1 DFQATT and CDR2 SNEGSKA (reference sequence). There are 14 residues in the CDR3. The CDR3 DNA is TGCAGTGCTACACGACAGTCTGCTAACTATGGCTACACCTTC. The encoded protein is CSATRQSANYGYTF.

There are a few counts of this clonotype. V usage is TRBV24-1 and J usage is TRBJ2-3; 7 bases map to TRBD1. CDR1 is KGHDR, CDR2 SFDVKD, per germline. The CDR3 runs 18 residues. J lost 2 bases, V lost 5 bases, and 15 bases had no gene match. CDR3 residues: CATSGPYRDREYTDTQYF. CDR3 nucleotide sequence: TGTGCCACCAGTGGTCCTTACCGGGACAGAGAATACACAGATACGCAGTATTTT.

The table lists this clonotype with a few counts. The J gene is TRBJ1-1, the V gene TRBV29-1; unclear D gene. CDR1 and CDR2 (germline): SQVTM, ANQGSEA. The CDR3 is 14 amino acids. The germline V and J ends were trimmed by 3 bases and 0 bases, with 11 bases remaining between them. CDR3 sequence: CSVDFRRVNTEAFF. CDR3 DNA: TGCAGCGTTGATTTCCGGAGGGTGAACACTGAAGCTTTCTTT.

With respect to this clonotype: A read error may account for a junction end that differs from germline. J is TRBJ1-3 and V is TRBV7-2, with 9 nucleotides matching TRBD1. The CDR3 contains 19 residues. Germline-derived CDR1 and CDR2 are SGHTA and FQGNSA. The CDR3, as DNA: TGTGCCAGCAGCTTAGTAACCGGACAGGGGTACGTGGATGGAAGCACCATATATTTT. Translated, it gives CASSLVTGQGYVDGSTIYF.

J is TRBJ1-1 and V is TRBV3-1; no reliable D call. Germline-derived CDR1 and CDR2 are LGHDT and YNNKEL (reference sequence). The CDR3 loop spans 14 amino acids. V was trimmed by 0 bases and J by 9 bases, leaving 14 bases between them. Here the CDR3 DNA reads TGTGCCAGCAGCCAAGACCCCTCCGGCAAAAAAGCTTTCTTT. This gives the protein CASSQDPSGKKAFF. The variable domain in full, with the rest retrieved from reference TRBV3-1 and TRBJ1-1, is DTAVSQTPKYLVTQMGNDKSIKCEQNLGHDTMYWYKQDSKKFLKIMFSYNNKELIINETVPNRFSPKSPDKAHLNLHINSLELGDSAVYFCASSQDPSGKKAFFGQGTRLTVV.

The chain carries TRBV3-1 and TRBJ1-1; no definite D call. CDR3 length: 13 amino acids. Germline V lookup: CDR1 LGHDT, CDR2 YNNKEL (reference sequence). The germline V and J ends were trimmed by 2 bases and 4 bases, with 8 bases remaining between them. CDR3 nucleotides: TGTGCCAGCAGCCAATTCTTAGGCACTGAAGCTTTCTTT. Translation gives CASSQFLGTEAFF.

This chain joins TRBV4-2 and TRBJ2-3, with TRBD2 matching over 11 bases. The CDR3 totals 16 residues. The germline gives CDR1 LGHNA, CDR2 YNFKEQ. V gave up 2 bases and J gave up 4 bases; unmatched junction bases: 5. The CDR3 region has the DNA TGTGCCAGCAGCCAATCTCTAGCGGGGGGTTCAGATACGCAGTATTTT. This translates into CASSQSLAGGSDTQYF.

A note on this clonotype: This may be a read error: a much more frequent sequence differs by one nucleotide. V usage is TRBV7-2 and J usage is TRBJ2-1, with D tentatively TRBD1 or TRBD2 (7 bases each). CDR1 and CDR2 from the germline V gene are SGHTA and FQGNSA. The CDR3 is 13 residues long. V lost 4 bases, J lost 10 bases, and 14 bases lay in between. The CDR3 is CASSSQGGIEQFF. CDR3 sequence (DNA): TGTGCCAGCAGCTCTCAGGGGGGGATCGAGCAGTTCTTC.

There are a few counts of this clonotype. V gene TRBV2 combines with J gene TRBJ2-5; D possibly matches TRBD1 or TRBD2 (5 bases each). The CDR3 runs 14 residues. CDR1 is SNHLY, CDR2 FYNNEI, per germline. V was shortened by 3 bases and J by 11 bases, with 19 bases between the two germline ends. CDR3 in amino acids: CASSDRGSYNEQYF. In DNA, the CDR3 is TGTGCCAGCAGTGACCGGGGCAGTTACAATGAGCAGTACTTC.